This entry lists 19 T cell receptor beta chains sequenced from one sample in a study of T cell repertoires in cytomegalovirus infection. TCRdb used MiXCR to reprocess the reads, holding one entry per CDR3 protein. The sample contains about 310,000 distinct CDR3 sequences, approximately 25% of which appear only once. The antigens for these receptors are not known. The sequencing used cultured PBMCs, collected from culture after CMV antigen stimulation. These receptors were obtained from a human donor in good health (CMV status not recorded). Some clones in this sample may be carry-over from other donors' samples.

The chain joins TRBV30 to TRBJ2-4, with 8 bases that match TRBD1. Germline CDR1 is GTSNPN and CDR2 is SVGIG (reference sequence). This CDR3 has 14 residues. The V segment lost 2 bases and the J segment 5 bases; nucleotides outside the gene matches: 5. The CDR3 nucleotides read TGTGCCTGGAGTACGTCGGGACAGGAAAACATTCAGTACTTC. Translation gives CAWSTSGQENIQYF. The full variable domain, in which reference TRBV30 and TRBJ2-4 provide the parts outside the CDR3, is SQTIHQWPATLVQPVGSPLSLECTVEGTSNPNLYWYRQAAGRGLQLLFYSVGIGQISSEVPQNLSASRPQDRQFILSSKKLLLSDSGFYLCAWSTSGQENIQYFGAGTRLSVL.

Judged by abundance, this clonotype is medium-sized (0.01 to 0.1%). The chain carries TRBV25-1 and TRBJ2-3; 8 bases map to TRBD2. CDR1 and CDR2 (germline): MGHDK, SYGVNS. The CDR3 totals 14 residues. The V segment lost 6 bases and the J segment 6 bases; nucleotides outside the gene matches: 8. The CDR3 loop reads CASSPTGGSDTQYF. DNA of the CDR3: TGTGCCAGCAGCCCTACGGGAGGGTCGGATACGCAGTATTTT.

This clonotype was seen a single time. V is TRBV28 and J is TRBJ2-3; 7 bases are a match to TRBD2. This CDR3 spans 13 amino acids. Looked up from germline, CDR1 is MDHEN and CDR2 is SYDVKM. The trim removed 5 bases at V and 9 bases at J, leaving 8 bases unmatched. CDR3 DNA: TGTGCCAGCAGTGGCAGTTGGGACTACACGCAGTATTTT. This codes for CASSGSWDYTQYF.

The chain recombines TRBV20-1 with TRBJ2-7, with a tentative D call TRBD2 (5 bases). This CDR3 is built from 14 residues. Germline V gene data show CDR1 as DFQATT and CDR2 as SNEGSKA (reference sequence). V was cut by 1 base and J by 2 bases, with 12 bases left in between. The CDR3 sequence: CSARGGLPPYEQYV. CDR3 DNA: TGCAGTGCTAGAGGTGGACTCCCACCCTACGAGCAGTACGTC.

This clonotype has a count of ten or more. The rearrangement uses TRBV7-9 and TRBJ1-4, with D possibly matching TRBD1 (5 bases). CDR3 length: 21 residues. The V end lost 5 bases, the J end lost 8 bases, and 36 bases lay between the germline ends. Per germline, CDR1 SEHNR and CDR2 FQNEAQ (reference sequence). The CDR3 protein is CASSPILPAGGMLETEEKLFF. CDR3 bases: TGTGCCAGCAGCCCGATTTTACCGGCGGGGGGTATGTTAGAGACGGAGGAAAAACTGTTTTTT.

This clonotype was detected many times. V usage is TRBV7-2 and J usage is TRBJ1-2; perhaps TRBD1 as D (5 bases). Between the trimmed V and J ends, which lost 8 bases and 7 bases, there was a span of 14 bases. The CDR3 has 12 amino acids. CDR1 is SGHTA, CDR2 FQGNSA, per germline. The CDR3 bases are TGTGCCAGCGACTACCAGGGTCCTGGCTACACCTTC. Translation: CASDYQGPGYTF.

The sample holds a few counts of this clonotype. The gene calls are TRBV3-1 and TRBJ1-1; a weak D match, TRBD1 (5 bases). Germline CDR1 reads LGHDT; CDR2 reads YNNKEL (reference sequence). The V and J ends lost 1 base and 4 bases respectively, with 10 bases between them. There are 14 residues in the CDR3. The CDR3 bases are TGTGCCAGCAGCCAAGGTTATGGGGGCACTGAAGCTTTCTTT. This codes for CASSQGYGGTEAFF.

The chain couples TRBV20-1 to TRBJ1-5; D is unclear. The CDR3 runs to 14 residues. Per germline, CDR1 DFQATT and CDR2 SNEGSKA (reference sequence). V was clipped by 5 bases and J by 4 bases, with 15 bases between them. CDR3 sequence (DNA): TGCAGTGCTCGAGCGCGGACGGGGAATCAGCCCCAGCATTTT. The encoded protein is CSARARTGNQPQHF.

This clonotype has ten or more counts. V usage is TRBV6-1 and J usage is TRBJ2-1; the match to TRBD1 covers 10 bases. CDR1 is MNHNS and CDR2 is SASEGT in the germline V gene. CDR3 length: 19 amino acids. V lost 6 bases, J lost 0 bases, and 14 bases stayed unmatched. The CDR3 reads CASRSGTGAFESSYNEQFF. The CDR3 DNA reads as TGTGCCAGCAGGTCCGGGACAGGGGCCTTTGAAAGCTCCTACAATGAGCAGTTCTTC.

At least ten counts were recorded for this clonotype. J is TRBJ2-5 and V is TRBV7-6, with 7 bases aligning to TRBD2. Germline CDR1 is SGHVS and CDR2 is FNYEAQ. The ends lost 8 bases at V and 1 base at J; junction bases unmatched: 10. The CDR3 runs 15 residues. CDR3 bases: TGTGCCAGCGTCCCGGGAGGAGGGCCCCAAGAGACCCAGTACTTC. Translating it yields CASVPGGGPQETQYF.

This clonotype came up a few times. The chain couples TRBV7-9 to TRBJ2-5; 16 nucleotides line up with TRBD2. Germline V lookup: CDR1 SEHNR, CDR2 FQNEAQ (reference sequence). CDR3 length equals 19 residues. V was clipped by 5 bases and J by 0 bases; unmatched bases: 9. The CDR3 loop is CASSAGTSGRDGYQETQYF. DNA for the CDR3: TGTGCCAGCAGCGCCGGGACTAGCGGGAGGGACGGGTACCAAGAGACCCAGTACTTC. The complete variable domain, with remaining parts taken from reference TRBV7-9 and TRBJ2-5, reads DTGVSQNPRHKITKRGQNVTFRCDPISEHNRLYWYRQTLGQGPEFLTYFQNEAQLEKSRLLSDRFSAERPKGSFSTLEIQRTEQGDSAMYLCASSAGTSGRDGYQETQYFGPGTRLLVL.

J is TRBJ1-4 and V is TRBV19; no reliable D call. From germline, CDR1 is LNHDA and CDR2 SQIVND (reference sequence). This CDR3 spans 13 amino acids. The V end was cut by 3 bases, the J end by 7 bases, with 9 bases between. CDR3 residues: CASSISGVEKLFF. The CDR3 DNA follows: TGTGCCAGTAGTATTTCAGGCGTTGAAAAACTGTTTTTT. Full variable domain (missing parts from reference TRBV19 and TRBJ1-4): DGGITQSPKYLFRKEGQNVTLSCEQNLNHDAMYWYRQDPGQGLRLIYYSQIVNDFQKGDIAEGYSVSREKKESFPLTVTSAQKNPTAFYLCASSISGVEKLFFGSGTQLSVL.

CDR3 protein: CASSYSGQDTQYF. For the CDR3, the DNA is TGTGCCAGCAGTTACTCTGGGCAAGATACGCAGTATTTT. J is TRBJ2-3 and V is TRBV6-6; D remains unclear. The CDR3 has 13 amino acids. Germline loops: CDR1 MNHNY, CDR2 SVGAGI (reference sequence). Trimming took 0 bases from V and 5 from J, leaving 6 bases between them.

The rearrangement joins TRBV14 to TRBJ2-2, with 10 bases that match TRBD2. CDR1 SGHDN and CDR2 FVKESK come from the germline V gene. The J segment lost 4 bases and the V segment lost 1 base, leaving 0 bases of the junction unmatched. CDR3 length: 15 amino acids. Here the CDR3 reads CASSQASGSTGELFF. Written as DNA, the CDR3 is TGTGCCAGCAGCCAAGCTAGCGGGAGCACCGGGGAGCTGTTTTTT.

There are a few counts of this clonotype. The chain is built from TRBV12-3 or TRBV12-4 and TRBJ1-5; perhaps TRBD1 as D (5 bases). Trimming shortened V by 4 bases and J by 2 bases, and 12 bases separated the two germline ends. The CDR3 covers 15 residues. CDR3 in DNA: TGTGCCAGCAGTTATCAGGGAGTGGGCAATCAGCCCCAGCATTTT. The encoded protein is CASSYQGVGNQPQHF.

This clonotype has a count of ten or more. This chain connects TRBV7-2 to TRBJ1-5, with D hard to call. The CDR3 spans 13 residues. Germline V gene data show CDR1 as SGHTA and CDR2 as FQGNSA. V was cut by 3 bases and J by 4 bases, with 7 bases left in between. CDR3 nucleotide sequence: TGTGCCAGCAGCTTCACATCGAATCAGCCCCAGCATTTT. Residues: CASSFTSNQPQHF.

In this sample, this clonotype turned up a few times. The rearrangement uses TRBV2 and TRBJ2-5; D gene uncertain. The length of the CDR3 is 15 residues. Looked up from germline, CDR1 is SNHLY and CDR2 is FYNNEI. V lost 3 bases, J lost 1 base, and 12 bases lay in between. CDR3 nucleotide sequence: TGTGCCAGCAGTGAGAGCCCCCCACGCCAAGAGACCCAGTACTTC. Residues: CASSESPPRQETQYF.

The chain employs TRBV12-3 or TRBV12-4 and TRBJ1-1; weak D call: TRBD1 (5 bases). V lost 6 bases and J 4 bases, leaving 12 bases between the germline ends. This CDR3 contains 13 residues. In DNA, the CDR3 is TGTGCCAGCAGGGGGCCTGGGACCACTGAAGCTTTCTTT. Translated, it gives CASRGPGTTEAFF.

This clonotype was seen repeatedly, ten times or more. The chain recombines TRBV7-2 with TRBJ1-1; D may be TRBD1 (5 bases). Germline CDR1 and CDR2: SGHTA and FQGNSA. This CDR3 comprises 15 residues. Trimming stripped 5 bases from V and 1 base from J, with 14 bases between. CDR3 coding DNA: TGTGCCAGCAGCGCCAGCCCGGGGGGGAACACTGAAGCTTTCTTT. Amino acid sequence: CASSASPGGNTEAFF.